Shown below are 10 T cell receptor beta chains from a single sample sequenced in a study of a mutant IDH1 vaccine in newly diagnosed glioma. Antigens for these TCRs are unknown. Profiled with immunoSEQ multiplex PCR; TCRdb holds only in-frame clones, not every one. Of roughly 48,000 clones listed, around nine tenths were seen once; the top ten hold roughly 2.3%. Time point described: week 11, during vaccination. A single vaccine dose contained 300 ug of mutant IDH1 20-mer peptide, and topical imiquimod was used with it. This sample comprised PBMCs, obtained from a glioma patient whose treatment included an IDH1 peptide vaccine. Receptors were obtained from a man aged 50 to 60 with glioma.

This clone was detected only a few times. The chain uses TRBV6-5 and TRBJ1-3; D is ambiguous. This CDR3 comprises 15 residues. From germline, CDR1 is MNHEY and CDR2 SVGAGI. V lost 2 bases to trimming and J lost 0 bases, with 8 bases between them. This chain's CDR3 is CASSYARDSGNTIYF. CDR3 in DNA: TGTGCCAGCAGTTACGCACGGGACTCTGGAAACACCATATATTTT.

This chain uses TRBV5-4 with TRBJ1-1, with D maybe TRBD1 (5 bases). Germline V CDR1 and CDR2: SGHNT, YYREEE (reference sequence). Trimming took off 4 bases at V and 5 bases at J, with 18 bases between the two ends. CDR3 size: 15 residues. CDR3 nucleotide sequence: TGTGCCAGCAGCCCACGCCCCTCGACAGAGACTGAAGCTTTCTTT. Protein: CASSPRPSTETEAFF.

This chain joins TRBV19 and TRBJ1-6; D is uncertain. V lost 6 bases, J lost 5 bases, and 5 bases lay in between. The CDR3 covers 12 residues. Germline loops: CDR1 LNHDA, CDR2 SQIVND (reference sequence). DNA for the CDR3: TGTGCCAGTAGCACCAATAATTCACCCCTCCACTTT. The encoded protein is CASSTNNSPLHF.

The rearrangement joins TRBV18 to TRBJ2-7; 7 bases are shared with TRBD2. V trimming: 3 bases; J trimming: 3 bases; junction bases outside the gene matches: 8. This CDR3 has 15 amino acids. Per germline, CDR1 KGHSH and CDR2 LQKENI. CDR3 sequence reads: CASSPVGGKDYEQYF. The CDR3 DNA sequence: TGTGCCAGCTCACCGGTGGGGGGGAAGGACTACGAGCAGTACTTC.

This chain joins TRBV6-5 and TRBJ2-2, with D perhaps matching TRBD1 (6 bases). CDR3 length equals 13 residues. CDR1 and CDR2 from the germline V gene are MNHEY and SVGAGI. V was trimmed by 6 bases and J by 6 bases, leaving 11 bases between them. The CDR3 bases are TGTGCCAGCAGAAGGGACAATGCCGGGGAGCTGTTTTTT. It is translated as CASRRDNAGELFF.

J is TRBJ2-7 and V is TRBV5-1; TRBD2 might be the D (5 bases). The CDR3 covers 15 residues. V was pared by 4 bases and J by 1 base, with 15 bases between. CDR1 SGHRS and CDR2 YFSETQ come from the germline V gene. CDR3 DNA sequence: TGCGCCAGCAGCCCCCTGGGTGGCGGGTCCTACGAGCAGTACTTC. It is translated as CASSPLGGGSYEQYF.

In the case of this clone: The sample has other DNA sequences that encode this CDR3 too. The rearrangement joins TRBV18 to TRBJ2-7; 7 bases map to TRBD1. The V gene's germline CDR1 is KGHSH and CDR2 LQKENI. J was trimmed by 4 bases and V by 5 bases; bases with no gene match: 8. CDR3 length: 14 residues. CDR3 loop: CASSSRDRAYEQYF. CDR3 nucleotide sequence: TGTGCCAGCTCATCTCGGGACAGAGCTTACGAGCAGTACTTC.

This chain connects TRBV19 to TRBJ2-2; possibly TRBD2 for D (6 bases). Looked up from germline, CDR1 is LNHDA and CDR2 is SQIVND (reference sequence). The CDR3 loop spans 15 amino acids. Trimming removed 6 bases at V and 7 bases at J, with 18 bases between. CDR3 in amino acids: CASRRRQGGGGELFF. The CDR3 DNA reads TGTGCCAGTAGGAGAAGGCAGGGAGGCGGCGGGGAGCTGTTTTTT.

The V call is TRBV9, the J call TRBJ1-5, with D uncertain. The CDR3 sequence is 16 residues long. Germline V lookup: CDR1 SGDLS, CDR2 YYNGEE. Trimming cost V 4 bases and J 1 base, with 15 bases left between them. The chain's CDR3 is CASSPGIGGSNQPQHF. CDR3 sequence (DNA): TGTGCCAGCAGCCCGGGGATAGGAGGGAGCAATCAGCCCCAGCATTTT. The whole variable domain, remainder taken from reference TRBV9 and TRBJ1-5, is DSGVTQTPKHLITATGQRVTLRCSPRSGDLSVYWYQQSLDQGLQFLIQYYNGEERAKGNILERFSAQQFPDLHSELNLSSLELGDSALYFCASSPGIGGSNQPQHFGDGTRLSIL.

The gene calls are TRBV11-2 and TRBJ2-3; TRBD2 agrees at 10 bases. Germline V gives CDR1 SGHAT, CDR2 FQNNGV. The junction had 3 bases not matched to a gene; V was cut back by 1 base and J by 2 bases. CDR3 length equals 16 residues. The CDR3 sequence: CASSLASGGSTDTQYF. The DNA of the CDR3 is TGTGCCAGCAGCTTAGCTAGCGGGGGTTCCACAGATACGCAGTATTTT.